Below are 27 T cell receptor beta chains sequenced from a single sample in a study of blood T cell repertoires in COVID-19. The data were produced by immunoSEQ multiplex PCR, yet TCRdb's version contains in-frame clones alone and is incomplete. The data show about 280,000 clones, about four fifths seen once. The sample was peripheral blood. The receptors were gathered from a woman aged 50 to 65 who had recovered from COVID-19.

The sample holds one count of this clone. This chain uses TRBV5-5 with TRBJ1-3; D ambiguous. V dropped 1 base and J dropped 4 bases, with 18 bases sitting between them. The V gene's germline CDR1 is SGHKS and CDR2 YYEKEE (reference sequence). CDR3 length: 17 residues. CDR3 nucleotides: TGTGCCAGCAGCTTGAGAACATCCCCCCTGGCAGGAAACACCATATATTTT. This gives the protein CASSLRTSPLAGNTIYF. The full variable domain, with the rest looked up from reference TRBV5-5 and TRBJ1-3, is DAGVTQSPTHLIKTRGQQVTLRCSPISGHKSVSWYQQVLGQGPQFIFQYYEKEERGRGNFPDRFSARQFPNYSSELNVNALLLGDSALYLCASSLRTSPLAGNTIYFGEGSWLTVV.

CDR3 amino acids: CASSFRQGYGYTF. DNA for the CDR3: TGTGCCAGCAGCTTTAGGCAGGGCTATGGCTACACCTTC. The chain recombines TRBV7-9 with TRBJ1-2; possible D gene TRBD1, 5 bases. Germline V lookup: CDR1 SEHNR, CDR2 FQNEAQ (reference sequence). The CDR3 consists of 13 residues. Deletions cut 3 bases from V and 4 bases from J, with 9 bases between.

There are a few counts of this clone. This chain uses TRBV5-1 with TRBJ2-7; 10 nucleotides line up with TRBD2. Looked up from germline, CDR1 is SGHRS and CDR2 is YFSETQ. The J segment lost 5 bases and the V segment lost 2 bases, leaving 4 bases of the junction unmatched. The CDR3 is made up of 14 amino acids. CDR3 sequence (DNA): TGCGCCAGCAGCTTTCTAGCGGGAGAGAACGAGCAGTACTTC. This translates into CASSFLAGENEQYF.

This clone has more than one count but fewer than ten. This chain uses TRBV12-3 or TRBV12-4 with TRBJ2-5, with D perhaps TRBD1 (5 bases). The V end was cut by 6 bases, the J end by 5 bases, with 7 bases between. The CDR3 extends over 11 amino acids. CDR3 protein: CASSWGETQYF. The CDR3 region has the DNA TGTGCCAGCAGCTGGGGCGAGACCCAGTACTTC.

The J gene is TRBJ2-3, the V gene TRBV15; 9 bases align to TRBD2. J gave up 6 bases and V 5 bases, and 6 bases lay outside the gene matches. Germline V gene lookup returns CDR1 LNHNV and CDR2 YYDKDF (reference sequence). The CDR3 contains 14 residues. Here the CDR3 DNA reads TGTGCCACCAGCCGGCGGGAGGGGGGCGATACGCAGTATTTT. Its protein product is CATSRREGGDTQYF.

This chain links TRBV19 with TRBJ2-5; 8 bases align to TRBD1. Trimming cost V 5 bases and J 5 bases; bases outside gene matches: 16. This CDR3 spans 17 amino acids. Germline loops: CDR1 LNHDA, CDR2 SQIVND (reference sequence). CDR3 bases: TGTGCCAGTAGTCCCCTAAGCAGGGGGCTAACGGGGGAGACCCAGTACTTC. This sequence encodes CASSPLSRGLTGETQYF.

CDR3 in amino acids: CASAPSDTGEQFF. CDR3 in DNA: TGTGCCAGCGCGCCTAGCGACACTGGTGAGCAGTTCTTC. This rearrangement joins TRBV11-2 to TRBJ2-1; D may be TRBD2 (6 bases). Trimming cost V 8 bases and J 9 bases, with 17 bases left between them. The CDR3 covers 13 residues. Germline CDR1 is SGHAT and CDR2 is FQNNGV.

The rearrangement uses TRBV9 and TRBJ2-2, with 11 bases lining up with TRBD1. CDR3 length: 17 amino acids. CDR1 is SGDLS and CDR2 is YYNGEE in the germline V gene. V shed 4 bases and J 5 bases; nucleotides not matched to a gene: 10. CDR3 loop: CASSHNWDRGDTGELFF. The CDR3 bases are TGTGCCAGCAGCCATAACTGGGACAGGGGGGATACCGGGGAGCTGTTTTTT.

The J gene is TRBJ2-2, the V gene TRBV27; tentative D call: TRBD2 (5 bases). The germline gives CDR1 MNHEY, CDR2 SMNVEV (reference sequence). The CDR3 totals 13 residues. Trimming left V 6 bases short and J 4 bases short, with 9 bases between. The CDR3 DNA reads TGTGCCAGCAGCCCCAGCGGCACCGGGGAGCTGTTTTTT. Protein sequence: CASSPSGTGELFF.

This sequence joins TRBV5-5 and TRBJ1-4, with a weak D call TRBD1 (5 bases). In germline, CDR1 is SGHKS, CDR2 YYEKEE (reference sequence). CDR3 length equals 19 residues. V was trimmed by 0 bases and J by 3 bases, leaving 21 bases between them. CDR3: CASSLGVAGAWIANEKLFF. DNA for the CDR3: TGTGCCAGCAGCTTGGGAGTTGCTGGGGCTTGGATAGCTAATGAAAAACTGTTTTTT.

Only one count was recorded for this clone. Here the CDR3 reads CASSQGGDPSYNEQFF. As DNA, the CDR3 is TGTGCCAGCAGCCAGGGGGGGGATCCCTCCTACAATGAGCAGTTCTTC. The J gene is TRBJ2-1, the V gene TRBV7-8; possibly TRBD1 or TRBD2 for D (7 bases each). Germline V gene sequence: CDR1 SGHVS, CDR2 FQNEAQ. CDR3 length: 16 amino acids. Trimming stripped 5 bases from V and 0 bases from J, with 14 bases between. The entire variable domain, with the rest obtained from reference TRBV7-8 and TRBJ2-1, is as follows: GAGVSQSPRYKVAKRGQDVALRCDPISGHVSLFWYQQALGQGPEFLTYFQNEAQLDKSGLPSDRFFAERPEGSVSTLKIQRTQQEDSAVYLCASSQGGDPSYNEQFFGPGTRLTVL.

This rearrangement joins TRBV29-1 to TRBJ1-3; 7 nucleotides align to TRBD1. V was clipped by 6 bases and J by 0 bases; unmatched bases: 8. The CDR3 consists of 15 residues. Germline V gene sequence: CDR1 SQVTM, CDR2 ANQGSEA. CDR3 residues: CSVAQGTSSGNTIYF. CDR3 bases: TGCAGCGTGGCACAGGGGACGAGCTCTGGAAACACCATATATTTT.

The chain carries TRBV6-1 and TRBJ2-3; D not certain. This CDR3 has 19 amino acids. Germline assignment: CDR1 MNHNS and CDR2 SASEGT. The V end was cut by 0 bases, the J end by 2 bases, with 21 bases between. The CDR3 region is CASSEAIAPRLTHTDTQYF. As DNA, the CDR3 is TGTGCCAGCAGTGAAGCCATCGCGCCGCGACTGACGCACACAGATACGCAGTATTTT.

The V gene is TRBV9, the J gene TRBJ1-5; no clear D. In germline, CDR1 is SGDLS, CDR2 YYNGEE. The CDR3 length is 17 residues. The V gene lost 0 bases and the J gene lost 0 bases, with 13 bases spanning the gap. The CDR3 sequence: CASSVGGGSYSNQPQHF. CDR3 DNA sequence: TGTGCCAGCAGCGTAGGGGGAGGCAGCTATAGCAATCAGCCCCAGCATTTT.

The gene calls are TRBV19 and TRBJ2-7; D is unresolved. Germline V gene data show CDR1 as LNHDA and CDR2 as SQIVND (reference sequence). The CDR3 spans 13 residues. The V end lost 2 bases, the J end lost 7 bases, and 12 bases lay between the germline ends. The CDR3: CASSISISGEQYF. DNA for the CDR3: TGTGCCAGTAGTATATCGATATCGGGTGAGCAGTACTTC.

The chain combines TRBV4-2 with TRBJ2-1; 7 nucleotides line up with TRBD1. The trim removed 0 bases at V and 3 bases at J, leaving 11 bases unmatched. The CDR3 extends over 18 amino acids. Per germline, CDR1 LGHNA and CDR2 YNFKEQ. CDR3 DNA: TGTGCCAGCAGCCAAGATCAAGGGGGCGTTGACTACTACAATGAGCAGTTCTTC. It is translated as CASSQDQGGVDYYNEQFF.

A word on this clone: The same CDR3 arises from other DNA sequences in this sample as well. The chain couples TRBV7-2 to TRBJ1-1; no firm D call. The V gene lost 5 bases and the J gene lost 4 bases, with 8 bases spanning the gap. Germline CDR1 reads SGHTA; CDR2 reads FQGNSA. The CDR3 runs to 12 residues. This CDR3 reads CASSPLSTEAFF. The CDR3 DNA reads TGTGCCAGCAGCCCTCTGTCCACTGAAGCTTTCTTT.

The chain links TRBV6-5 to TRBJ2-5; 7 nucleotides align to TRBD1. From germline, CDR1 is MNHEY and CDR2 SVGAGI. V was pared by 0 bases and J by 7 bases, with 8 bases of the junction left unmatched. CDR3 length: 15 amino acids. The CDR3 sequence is CASSYSDRSSTTQYF. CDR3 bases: TGTGCCAGCAGTTACTCGGACAGGTCCTCCACGACCCAGTACTTC.

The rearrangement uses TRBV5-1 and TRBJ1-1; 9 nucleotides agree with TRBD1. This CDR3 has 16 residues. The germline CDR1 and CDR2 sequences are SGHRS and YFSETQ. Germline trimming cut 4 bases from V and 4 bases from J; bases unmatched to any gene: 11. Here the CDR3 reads CASSHNPGQGSTEAFF. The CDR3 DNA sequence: TGCGCCAGCAGCCATAATCCGGGACAGGGAAGCACTGAAGCTTTCTTT. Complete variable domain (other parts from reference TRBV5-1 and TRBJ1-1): KAGVTQTPRYLIKTRGQQVTLSCSPISGHRSVSWYQQTPGQGLQFLFEYFSETQRNKGNFPGRFSGRQFSNSRSEMNVSTLELGDSALYLCASSHNPGQGSTEAFFGQGTRLTVV.

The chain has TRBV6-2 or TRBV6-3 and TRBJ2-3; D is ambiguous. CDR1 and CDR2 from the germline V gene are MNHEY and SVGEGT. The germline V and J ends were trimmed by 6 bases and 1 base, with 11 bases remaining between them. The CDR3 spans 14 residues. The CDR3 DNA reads TGTGCCAGCAGCCAAGCAATCCGCACAGATACGCAGTATTTT. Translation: CASSQAIRTDTQYF.

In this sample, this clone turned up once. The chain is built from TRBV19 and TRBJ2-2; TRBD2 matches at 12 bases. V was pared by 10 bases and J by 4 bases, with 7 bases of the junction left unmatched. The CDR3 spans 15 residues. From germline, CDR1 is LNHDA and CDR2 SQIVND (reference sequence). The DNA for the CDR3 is TGTGCCACCTCTAGCGGGGGGGCCCTCACCGGGGAGCTGTTTTTT. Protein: CATSSGGALTGELFF.

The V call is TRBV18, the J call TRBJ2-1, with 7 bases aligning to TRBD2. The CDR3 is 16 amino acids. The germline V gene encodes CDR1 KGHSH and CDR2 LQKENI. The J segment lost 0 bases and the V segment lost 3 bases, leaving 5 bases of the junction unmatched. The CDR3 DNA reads TGTGCCAGCTCACCGGGGGGGAGATCCTCCTACAATGAGCAGTTCTTC. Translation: CASSPGGRSSYNEQFF. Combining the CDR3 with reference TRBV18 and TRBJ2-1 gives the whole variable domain NAGVMQNPRHLVRRRGQEARLRCSPMKGHSHVYWYRQLPEEGLKFMVYLQKENIIDESGMPKERFSAEFPKEGPSILRIQQVVRGDSAAYFCASSPGGRSSYNEQFFGPGTRLTVL.

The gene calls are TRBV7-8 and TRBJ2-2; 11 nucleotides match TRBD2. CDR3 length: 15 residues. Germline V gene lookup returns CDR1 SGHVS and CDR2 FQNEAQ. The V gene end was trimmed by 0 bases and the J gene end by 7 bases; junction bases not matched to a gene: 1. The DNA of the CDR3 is TGTGCCAGCAGCTTAGCAGGGACTAGCGGCGGGGAGCTGTTTTTT. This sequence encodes CASSLAGTSGGELFF.

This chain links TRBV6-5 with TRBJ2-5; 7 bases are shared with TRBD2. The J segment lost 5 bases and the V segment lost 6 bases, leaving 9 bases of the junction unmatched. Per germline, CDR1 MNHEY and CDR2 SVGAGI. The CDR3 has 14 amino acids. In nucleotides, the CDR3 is TGTGCCAGCAGCCCGAGCGGGGATTGGGAGACCCAGTACTTC. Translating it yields CASSPSGDWETQYF.

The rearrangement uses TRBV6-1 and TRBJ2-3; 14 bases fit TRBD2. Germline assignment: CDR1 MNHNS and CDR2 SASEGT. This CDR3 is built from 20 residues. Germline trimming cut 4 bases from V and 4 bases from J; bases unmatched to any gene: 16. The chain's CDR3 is CASSGPTSGRAEGGPDTQYF. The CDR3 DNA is TGTGCCAGCAGTGGACCGACTAGCGGGAGGGCCGAAGGGGGCCCAGATACGCAGTATTTT.

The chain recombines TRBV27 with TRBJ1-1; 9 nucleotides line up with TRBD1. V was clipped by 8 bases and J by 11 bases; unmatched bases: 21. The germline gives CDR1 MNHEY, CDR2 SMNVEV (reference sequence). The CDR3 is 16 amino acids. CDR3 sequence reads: CASGLSSWGTGIRAFF. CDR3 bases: TGTGCCAGCGGCCTATCATCTTGGGGGACAGGGATTAGGGCTTTCTTT.

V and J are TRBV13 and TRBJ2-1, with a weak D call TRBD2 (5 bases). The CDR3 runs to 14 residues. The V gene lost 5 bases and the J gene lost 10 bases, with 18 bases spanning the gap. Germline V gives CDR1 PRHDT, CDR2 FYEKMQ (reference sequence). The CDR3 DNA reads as TGTGCCAGCAGCGCCCTCATTCGGGGTGAGGAGCAGTTCTTC. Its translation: CASSALIRGEEQFF. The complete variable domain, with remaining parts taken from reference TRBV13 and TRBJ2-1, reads AAGVIQSPRHLIKEKRETATLKCYPIPRHDTVYWYQQGPGQDPQFLISFYEKMQSDKGSIPDRFSAQQFSDYHSELNMSSLELGDSALYFCASSALIRGEEQFFGPGTRLTVL.